The 8 T cell receptor beta chains below all came from one sample that was sequenced in a study of cytomegalovirus exposure and HLA in healthy donors (dated by TCRdb to 2016 to 2017). The library was produced with the immunoSEQ multiplex PCR assay. A mixture of 60 forward primers for TCR Vbeta segments and 13 reverse primers for TCR Jbeta segments was used in the multiplex PCR. Imported from immuneACCESS, the table was reduced by TCRdb to in-frame sequences with V and J called. These copies leave out some clones; in studies compared against another copy, an unresolved V gene accounts for under half, and the cause of the remainder is not known. Counted in this sample were 99,000 or so clones; around 72% of them appeared once. The top ten clones comprise roughly 2.1% of the sample. What was sequenced was PBMCs. The receptors originated from a man aged 25 to 40 in good health and CMV-seronegative.

The count of this clone is one. The chain joins TRBV9 to TRBJ1-2, with D possibly being TRBD1 (5 bases). The CDR3 runs 16 residues. Germline lookup yields CDR1 SGDLS and CDR2 YYNGEE. V dropped 1 base and J dropped 4 bases, with 17 bases sitting between them. In DNA form, the CDR3 reads TGTGCCAGCAGCGTAAACCCCTTAACAGGTCCCTATGGCTACACCTTC. Its protein product is CASSVNPLTGPYGYTF.

The chain joins TRBV12-5 to TRBJ1-6; 7 bases align to TRBD1. This CDR3 is 14 amino acids long. Trimming took 6 bases from V and 6 from J; bases not matched to a gene: 5. The V gene's germline CDR1 is LGHNT and CDR2 FRNRAP. The chain's CDR3 is CASGRDSPNSPLHF. The CDR3 nucleotides read TGTGCTAGTGGCCGGGACAGCCCTAATTCACCCCTCCACTTT.

This chain joins TRBV29-1 and TRBJ2-3; 9 bases map to TRBD2. V shed 3 bases, J shed 5 bases, and the junction held 6 bases outside the gene matches. CDR3 length equals 14 residues. Germline V gene data show CDR1 as SQVTM and CDR2 as ANQGSEA. CDR3 in DNA: TGCAGCGTTGATAGGACTAGCGTTAGAGATACGCAGTATTTT. The encoded protein is CSVDRTSVRDTQYF.

J is TRBJ2-7 and V is TRBV4-1, with D perhaps matching TRBD1 (6 bases). The CDR3 length is 15 residues. Germline CDR1 MGHRA, CDR2 YSYEKL. Trimming removed 3 bases at V and 2 bases at J, with 14 bases between. The CDR3: CASSHYTGKAYEQYF. DNA of the CDR3: TGCGCCAGCAGCCATTACACAGGGAAAGCCTACGAGCAGTACTTC.

This clone was seen only a few times. The chain employs TRBV29-1 and TRBJ1-2; D is uncertain. CDR3 length: 11 amino acids. Trimming removed 2 bases at V and 8 bases at J, with 9 bases between. The germline gives CDR1 SQVTM, CDR2 ANQGSEA. This chain's CDR3 is CSVESGFGYTF. The CDR3 DNA is TGCAGCGTTGAATCCGGGTTCGGCTACACCTTC.

The chain links TRBV5-1 to TRBJ1-2; D uncertain. Per the germline V gene, CDR1 is SGHRS and CDR2 is YFSETQ. V lost 0 bases to trimming and J lost 4 bases, with 10 bases between them. The CDR3 runs 14 residues. CDR3 DNA sequence: TGCGCCAGCAGCTTGGAGACAACACCCTATGGCTACACCTTC. Encoded protein: CASSLETTPYGYTF.

The V and J genes are TRBV6-1 and TRBJ2-7; no definite D call. Germline CDR1 MNHNS, CDR2 SASEGT. The CDR3 sequence is 13 residues long. Between the trimmed V and J ends, which lost 6 bases and 3 bases, there was a span of 12 bases. The CDR3 loop reads CASRFPLGYEQYF. CDR3 DNA sequence: TGTGCCAGCAGGTTCCCCCTAGGCTACGAGCAGTACTTC.

Of note for this clone: One end of the junction varies from germline; a read error may be responsible. Here the CDR3 DNA reads TGTGCCAACAGTTCCCCAGGGCTCATGAACACTGAAGCTTTCTTT. Its protein is CANSSPGLMNTEAFF. This chain uses TRBV28 with TRBJ1-1; possibly TRBD1 for D (5 bases). Germline values: CDR1 MDHEN, CDR2 SYDVKM. The CDR3 is made up of 15 amino acids.